The clone carrying this TCR beta chain was detected ten times or more. Its antigen remains unknown. 5'RACE template switching produced TCR cDNA carrying a universal primer site and UMIs. Each CDR3 protein gets one entry after TCRdb re-called the 5' RACE reads with MiXCR. This table holds tens of thousands of distinct CDR3 sequences, over 7.5% found once. The data stem from a study of T cells after yellow fever vaccination. In the study overall: SMART-Seq v4 Ultra Low Input handled preparation of low-cell-number fractions. The study's findings and limits: Detected again after the booster were most primary-vaccination clones, at 95% to 97% CD4 and 70% to 90% CD8.

Germline CDR1 and CDR2: SGHTA and FQGNSA. With 3 bases removed from V and 3 bases from J, the gap between germline ends came to 12 bases. The CDR3 totals 14 residues. This specimen consisted of CD8+ T cells sorted from PBMCs, obtained on the day of the yellow fever booster vaccination. The V gene is TRBV7-2, the J gene TRBJ2-7, with TRBD2 as a possible D gene (5 bases). The TCR comes from a man aged 25-40 years who received the YFV17D yellow fever vaccine. The CDR3 DNA sequence: TGTGCCAGCAGCTTGGGCGGAGCGGTCTACGAGCAGTACTTC. Translating it yields CASSLGGAVYEQYF.